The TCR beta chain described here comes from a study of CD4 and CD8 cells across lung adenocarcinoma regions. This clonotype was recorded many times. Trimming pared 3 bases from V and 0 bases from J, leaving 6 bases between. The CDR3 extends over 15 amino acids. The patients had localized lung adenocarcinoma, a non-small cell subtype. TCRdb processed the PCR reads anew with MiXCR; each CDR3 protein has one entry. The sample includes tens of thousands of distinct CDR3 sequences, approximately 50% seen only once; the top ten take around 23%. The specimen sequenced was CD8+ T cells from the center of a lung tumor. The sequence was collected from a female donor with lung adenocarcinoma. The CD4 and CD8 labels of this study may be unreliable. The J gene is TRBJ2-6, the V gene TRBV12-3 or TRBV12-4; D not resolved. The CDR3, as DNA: TGTGCCAGCAGTTTTCCCCCCTCTGGGGCCAACGTCCTGACTTTC. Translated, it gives CASSFPPSGANVLTF.